The TCR beta chain under discussion was sequenced for a study of blood T cell repertoires in COVID-19. Overall study context: Some COVID-19 samples were acute and others convalescent; all came from the United States, Italy and Spain. Nucleic acid was either cDNA or gDNA, and it came from T cells, B-cell-depleted T cells, or PBMCs.

V was clipped by 8 bases and J by 1 base, with 17 bases between them. Germline-derived CDR1 and CDR2 are MNHEY and SVGAGI. This CDR3 region has 15 residues. Study processing details: Amplifying reference gene primers gave estimates of nucleated cell counts. The data were produced by immunoSEQ multiplex PCR, yet TCRdb's version contains in-frame clones alone and is incomplete. Clone size and the V and J calls come from that table; the DNA yielded D and trimming. The sample yields 200,000 to 300,000 clones, 87% seen once. Sequencing was performed on peripheral blood. The J gene is TRBJ1-2, the V gene TRBV6-5; no firm D call. This TCR was recovered from a man in his sixties who had recovered from COVID-19. The CDR3 protein is CASVRILKNNYGYTF. The CDR3 region has the DNA TGTGCCAGCGTCAGAATCCTGAAGAATAACTATGGCTACACCTTC.